This T cell receptor (beta chain) was identified in a study of blood T cells in healthy people across ages. CDR3 size: 11 residues. Trimming took 6 bases from V and 2 from J, leaving 7 bases between them. CDR1 and CDR2 (germline): GTSNPN, SVGIG (reference sequence). Total RNA, at least 5.5 micrograms per sample, was extracted from PBMCs. Sample-barcoded 5' priming and a J-beta primer mix drove a second PCR of about 7 to 12 cycles. MiXCR, applied by TCRdb to the 5' RACE reads, yields one record per CDR3 protein. This sample carries 800,000 or so distinct CDR3 sequences, 20% to 25% of them seen once, and the ten largest clones take 3% to 4%. The same sample was also studied in work on T cells of mothers and their children. From that study: Samples came from a few healthy Caucasian mothers and their six children. Over 8.5 million reads per mother and around 3 million per child were obtained. Persisting microchimeric T cell clones went undetected.

The origin of this receptor is a boy aged 10-17 years in good health. Sequencing input: blood. V gene TRBV30 combines with J gene TRBJ1-2; no definite D call. The CDR3 region is CACSLNYGYTF. CDR3 bases: TGTGCCTGCTCCCTCAACTATGGCTACACCTTC.